The rows below give T cell receptor beta chains drawn from one sample of a study of T cells in narcolepsy. Only in-frame clones appear in the TCRdb table, and some are missing; sequencing was by immunoSEQ multiplex PCR. The table lists about 40,000 clones, 70% to 85% of them singletons. Sequenced material: CD45RA- memory CD4+ T cells from PBMCs. The source of these receptors is a human donor with narcolepsy. Both conserved end residues are part of each CDR3. A D gene is named only where the DNA matches it firmly. Only part of the rows carry a size: once, few, many, or a class if the clone is expanded.

>.|TRBJ1-1|14|TRBV30|.
CAWSGGGGNTEAFF
TGTGCCTGGAGTGGTGGAGGTGGGAACACTGAAGCTTTCTTT
>once|TRBJ1-2|14|TRBV5-1|.
CASSSDRTNYGYTF
TGCGCCAGCAGCTCCGACAGGACTAACTATGGCTACACCTTC
>.|TRBJ2-5|13|TRBV21-1|.
CASSPRGGVTQYF
TGTGCCAGCAGCCCCCGTGGTGGGGTGACCCAGTACTTC
>.|TRBJ2-3|13|TRBV16|.
CASSQSRPDTQYF
TGTGCCAGCAGCCAATCGAGGCCAGATACGCAGTATTTT
>.|TRBJ1-2|15|TRBV19|.
CASTRGGPANYGYTF
TGTGCCAGTACAAGAGGGGGGCCTGCTAACTATGGCTACACCTTC
>.|TRBJ1-6|13|TRBV6-1|.
CASSDSGDSPLHF
TGTGCCAGCAGTGACTCGGGTGATTCACCCCTCCACTTT
>medium-sized|TRBJ2-7|14|TRBV19|.
CASSISEGSGEQYF
TGTGCCAGTAGTATAAGTGAAGGGTCGGGGGAGCAGTACTTC
>.|TRBJ2-1|13|TRBV28|.
CATTRSSYNEQFF
TGTGCCACCACTAGGAGCTCCTACAATGAGCAGTTCTTC
>.|TRBJ2-2|15|TRBV30|TRBD1
CAWSWAGGNTGELFF
TGTGCCTGGAGTTGGGCAGGGGGAAACACCGGGGAGCTGTTTTTT
>.|TRBJ1-2|17|TRBV5-1|.
CASSPGPRMTQNYGYTF
TGCGCCAGCAGTCCTGGGCCCAGAATGACCCAAAACTATGGCTACACCTTC
>.|TRBJ1-1|15|TRBV5-4|.
CASSTASGQNTEAFF
TGTGCCAGCAGCACCGCTTCGGGACAGAACACTGAAGCTTTCTTT
>.|TRBJ1-1|19|TRBV9|.
CASSVGGTGRDLLNTEAFF
TGTGCCAGCAGCGTAGGCGGCACAGGAAGGGACCTCCTAAACACTGAAGCTTTCTTT
>few|TRBJ1-1|11|TRBV7-2|.
CASSLFAEAFF
TGTGCCAGCAGCTTATTTGCTGAAGCTTTCTTT
>once|TRBJ2-5|11|TRBV18|.
CASSDLETQYF
TGTGCCAGCTCAGATTTGGAGACCCAGTACTTC
>.|TRBJ2-7|16|TRBV27|.
CASSLSYTGQVYEQYF
TGTGCCAGCAGTTTATCATATACGGGCCAAGTTTACGAGCAGTACTTC
>.|TRBJ2-7|14|TRBV10-3|TRBD1
CATGTGTGRSEQYF
TGTGCCACCGGGACAGGGACCGGTCGCTCTGAGCAGTACTTC
>.|TRBJ1-2|12|TRBV5-1|TRBD1
CASTTGAYGYTF
TGCGCCAGTACAACAGGGGCGTATGGCTACACCTTC